The 23 T cell receptor beta chains presented below share a single source sample, sequenced in a study of cytomegalovirus exposure and HLA in healthy donors. The data were produced by immunoSEQ multiplex PCR, yet TCRdb's version contains in-frame clones alone and is incomplete. The sample lists 150,000 or so clones, 85% occurring once. Input material: PBMCs. Every receptor here comes from a man aged 30-40 years in good health and CMV-seropositive.

This sequence joins TRBV9 and TRBJ2-7, with D perhaps TRBD1 (5 bases). Germline CDR1 reads SGDLS; CDR2 reads YYNGEE. This CDR3 spans 13 amino acids. Deletions cut 3 bases from V and 2 bases from J, with 9 bases between. CDR3 protein: CASSAGHTYEQYF. CDR3 bases: TGTGCCAGCAGCGCCGGACATACCTACGAGCAGTACTTC.

CDR3 in amino acids: CASSPRTIDSGANVLTF. The CDR3 DNA sequence: TGTGCCAGCAGCCCCAGAACAATCGACTCTGGGGCCAACGTCCTGACTTTC. The chain is built from TRBV7-2 and TRBJ2-6; no firm D call. The CDR3 has 17 residues. The V and J ends lost 5 bases and 0 bases respectively, with 14 bases between them. The germline gives CDR1 SGHTA, CDR2 FQGNSA.

The chain recombines TRBV30 with TRBJ2-7; D is perhaps TRBD1 (6 bases). Germline V gene lookup returns CDR1 GTSNPN and CDR2 SVGIG (reference sequence). V was cut by 1 base and J by 1 base, with 26 bases left in between. CDR3 length: 19 residues. CDR3 sequence reads: CAWSGQAPNRDALSYEQYF. The DNA for the CDR3 is TGTGCCTGGAGTGGTCAAGCCCCCAACAGGGACGCGCTGTCCTACGAGCAGTACTTC.

V usage is TRBV10-3 and J usage is TRBJ2-3; 11 positions agree with TRBD2. J lost 0 bases, V lost 8 bases, and 7 bases had no gene match. This CDR3 comprises 16 residues. Germline assignment: CDR1 ENHRY and CDR2 SYGVKD. CDR3: CAIAPTSGGSTDTQYF. The CDR3 DNA sequence: TGTGCCATCGCCCCAACTAGCGGGGGTAGCACAGATACGCAGTATTTT.

This rearrangement joins TRBV5-8 to TRBJ2-5, with TRBD1 matching 7 bases. Unmatched junction bases numbered 13, after V lost 3 bases and J lost 5 bases. This CDR3 contains 16 residues. CDR1 and CDR2 (germline): SGHTS, YDEGEE. This CDR3 reads CASSWAFGQVEETQYF. The CDR3 coding sequence is TGTGCCAGCAGCTGGGCCTTTGGACAGGTTGAGGAGACCCAGTACTTC.

V is TRBV5-1 and J is TRBJ2-6, with D uncertain. Germline V CDR1 and CDR2: SGHRS, YFSETQ. The ends were cut back, 6 bases at V and 0 bases at J, with 13 bases in the middle. This CDR3 comprises 16 residues. CDR3 residues: CASTPSVHSGANVLTF. The CDR3 bases are TGCGCCAGCACCCCCTCGGTCCACTCTGGGGCCAACGTCCTGACTTTC.

The chain uses TRBV7-9 and TRBJ2-4; the match to TRBD1 covers 7 bases. The V gene's germline CDR1 is SEHNR and CDR2 FQNEAQ (reference sequence). The CDR3 totals 12 residues. The ends lost 5 bases at V and 15 bases at J; junction bases unmatched: 10. The CDR3 spells CASSQGVLEGYF. Written as DNA, the CDR3 is TGTGCCAGCAGCCAGGGGGTACTCGAAGGGTACTTC.

This chain joins TRBV13 and TRBJ2-1, with 8 nucleotides matching TRBD2. The CDR3 sequence is 17 residues long. Germline values: CDR1 PRHDT, CDR2 FYEKMQ (reference sequence). Losses at the gene ends were 1 base for V and 2 bases for J; bases not matched to a gene: 7. The DNA for the CDR3 is TGTGCCAGCAGCTTAGTGTCTAGCGGGCCACCCTACAATGAGCAGTTCTTC. Its translation: CASSLVSSGPPYNEQFF.

This clone was found a few times. The chain combines TRBV30 with TRBJ1-2; D not certain. Between the trimmed V and J ends, which lost 1 base and 8 bases, there was a span of 11 bases. This CDR3 region has 12 residues. Germline V lookup: CDR1 GTSNPN, CDR2 SVGIG (reference sequence). CDR3 protein: CAWSERHQGYTF. The CDR3 coding sequence is TGTGCCTGGAGTGAGCGGCATCAGGGCTACACCTTC. The whole variable domain, filled in from reference TRBV30 and TRBJ1-2, reads SQTIHQWPATLVQPVGSPLSLECTVEGTSNPNLYWYRQAAGRGLQLLFYSVGIGQISSEVPQNLSASRPQDRQFILSSKKLLLSDSGFYLCAWSERHQGYTFGSGTRLTVV.

J is TRBJ2-1 and V is TRBV4-3; TRBD2 agrees at 10 bases. The germline V gene has CDR1 LGHNA and CDR2 YSLEER. The J segment lost 9 bases and the V segment lost 0 bases, leaving 2 bases of the junction unmatched. The CDR3 covers 14 residues. CDR3 DNA sequence: TGCGCCAGCAGCCAAGAGGGACTAGCGTCTGAGCAGTTCTTC. It specifies CASSQEGLASEQFF.

For the CDR3, the DNA is TGTGCCAGCAGCCTCGGGACAGGGGCCAACTACGAGCAGTACTTC. Its translation is CASSLGTGANYEQYF. J is TRBJ2-7 and V is TRBV11-3, with TRBD1 matching over 10 bases. There are 15 residues in the CDR3. The ends lost 5 bases at V and 3 bases at J; junction bases unmatched: 7. In germline, CDR1 is SGHNT, CDR2 YENEEA.

The V gene is TRBV6-1, the J gene TRBJ2-1; the D gene is possibly TRBD1 (6 bases). The CDR3 is made up of 14 amino acids. Germline CDR1 reads MNHNS; CDR2 reads SASEGT. V lost 7 bases and J 1 base, leaving 11 bases between the germline ends. The CDR3 DNA follows: TGTGCCAGCACCCTGACAGGTTCCTACAATGAGCAGTTCTTC. Translated, it gives CASTLTGSYNEQFF.

This clone was counted only a few times. The chain uses TRBV5-6 and TRBJ2-7; D not resolved. This CDR3 is 13 amino acids long. Trimming shortened V by 4 bases and J by 7 bases, and 15 bases separated the two germline ends. The germline gives CDR1 SGHDT, CDR2 YYEEEE. Here the CDR3 reads CASSIGVGAEQYF. Written as DNA, the CDR3 is TGTGCCAGCAGCATAGGAGTCGGTGCTGAGCAGTACTTC. Full variable domain (rest looked up from reference TRBV5-6 and TRBJ2-7): DAGVTQSPTHLIKTRGQQVTLRCSPKSGHDTVSWYQQALGQGPQFIFQYYEEEERQRGNFPDRFSGHQFPNYSSELNVNALLLGDSALYLCASSIGVGAEQYFGPGTRLTVT.

The gene calls are TRBV14 and TRBJ1-2; 10 bases align to TRBD1. J lost 5 bases, V lost 4 bases, and 4 bases had no gene match. The CDR3 spans 14 residues. Germline V gives CDR1 SGHDN, CDR2 FVKESK. The CDR3 DNA reads as TGTGCCAGCAGCCCTCCGGACAGGGGGTATGGCTACACCTTC. This gives the protein CASSPPDRGYGYTF.

This chain uses TRBV2 with TRBJ2-2, with D maybe TRBD1 (6 bases). Per the germline V gene, CDR1 is SNHLY and CDR2 is FYNNEI. The ends were cut back, 4 bases at V and 0 bases at J, with 9 bases in the middle. CDR3 length: 15 residues. This CDR3 is CASSVRGPNTGELFF. CDR3 nucleotides: TGTGCCAGCAGTGTCAGGGGCCCGAACACCGGGGAGCTGTTTTTT. The full variable domain, rest sourced from reference TRBV2 and TRBJ2-2, is EPEVTQTPSHQVTQMGQEVILRCVPISNHLYFYWYRQILGQKVEFLVSFYNNEISEKSEIFDDQFSVERPDGSNFTLKIRSTKLEDSAMYFCASSVRGPNTGELFFGEGSRLTVL.

The chain employs TRBV2 and TRBJ1-4; no definite D call. CDR1 SNHLY and CDR2 FYNNEI come from the germline V gene. This CDR3 spans 13 amino acids. V lost 8 bases to trimming and J lost 8 bases, with 15 bases between them. CDR3 in DNA: TGTGCCAGCGGTCGTGGTGGAGGAGAAAAACTGTTTTTT. Translation: CASGRGGGEKLFF.

The rearrangement links TRBV5-1 to TRBJ2-5, with D possibly being TRBD2 (6 bases). Germline CDR1 SGHRS, CDR2 YFSETQ. CDR3 length: 16 amino acids. The ends were cut back, 2 bases at V and 0 bases at J, with 14 bases in the middle. As DNA, the CDR3 is TGCGCCAGCAGCTTTAAACTAGCTGGTAACCAAGAGACCCAGTACTTC. This encodes CASSFKLAGNQETQYF.

This clone occurred a few times. The genes are TRBV6-5 and TRBJ1-2; possibly TRBD1 for D (5 bases). V lost 6 bases and J 1 base, leaving 9 bases between the germline ends. Per germline, CDR1 MNHEY and CDR2 SVGAGI. This CDR3 is built from 13 residues. The CDR3 DNA follows: TGTGCCAGCAGCCTCGACAGTAACTATGGCTACACCTTC. It yields the protein CASSLDSNYGYTF.

The rearrangement links TRBV14 to TRBJ1-4; 7 bases are a match to TRBD1. The CDR3 runs to 14 residues. After removal of 3 bases from V and 8 bases from J, the junction contained 6 bases not matched to a gene. Germline CDR1 is SGHDN and CDR2 is FVKESK. This CDR3 is CASSQLQGSEKLFF. The DNA of the CDR3 is TGTGCCAGCAGCCAGTTACAGGGGAGCGAAAAACTGTTTTTT.

V and J are TRBV5-1 and TRBJ1-4, with 7 bases aligning to TRBD1. CDR3 length: 14 residues. Trimming cost V 2 bases and J 4 bases; bases outside gene matches: 2. Germline-derived CDR1 and CDR2 are SGHRS and YFSETQ. CDR3 nucleotide sequence: TGCGCCAGCAGCTTCGGGACAGATAATGAAAAACTGTTTTTT. As protein: CASSFGTDNEKLFF.

The V and J genes are TRBV2 and TRBJ1-5; D unresolved. CDR1 is SNHLY and CDR2 is FYNNEI in the germline V gene. V was pared by 3 bases and J by 6 bases, with 12 bases between. The CDR3 is made up of 14 amino acids. The CDR3: CASSDMREGQPQHF. The CDR3 DNA is TGTGCCAGCAGTGATATGAGGGAGGGTCAGCCCCAGCATTTT. The full variable domain, in which reference TRBV2 and TRBJ1-5 provide the parts outside the CDR3, is EPEVTQTPSHQVTQMGQEVILRCVPISNHLYFYWYRQILGQKVEFLVSFYNNEISEKSEIFDDQFSVERPDGSNFTLKIRSTKLEDSAMYFCASSDMREGQPQHFGDGTRLSIL.

In this sample, this clone turned up a few times. This chain joins TRBV18 and TRBJ2-7; TRBD2 matches at 13 bases. This CDR3 has 16 residues. V gave up 5 bases and J gave up 3 bases; unmatched junction bases: 7. Per the germline V gene, CDR1 is KGHSH and CDR2 is LQKENI. CDR3 DNA sequence: TGTGCCAGCTCATACGGGACTAGCGGGGACGTCTACGAGCAGTACTTC. Protein: CASSYGTSGDVYEQYF.

The chain combines TRBV11-2 with TRBJ1-6; 7 positions match TRBD1. Germline V gene sequence: CDR1 SGHAT, CDR2 FQNNGV. The CDR3 totals 17 residues. Unmatched junction bases numbered 10, after V lost 4 bases and J lost 4 bases. The CDR3 protein is CASSSGQARMYNSPLHF. DNA for the CDR3: TGTGCCAGCAGCTCCGGACAGGCGCGAATGTATAATTCACCCCTCCACTTT.